The 28 T cell receptor beta chains presented below share a single source sample, sequenced in a study of T cells in Graves' hyperthyroidism and ophthalmopathy. Using RNA transcripts as the source, TCR beta CDR3 regions were amplified. The primer set for the first-round RT-PCR of the TCR CDR3 was HTBI. TCRdb ran MiXCR on the multiplex PCR reads and lists one entry per CDR3 protein. The sample has roughly 200,000 distinct CDR3 sequences, about 16% seen once. The sequencing sample was made of blood. These receptors all come from a man aged 35-49 years with Graves' hyperthyroidism.

The CDR3 DNA is TGTGCCAGCAGCTGGGGCCCAGTAGAGGATAATTCACCCCTCCACTTT. Translated, it gives CASSWGPVEDNSPLHF. This chain joins TRBV5-5 and TRBJ1-6; D is perhaps TRBD1 (5 bases). Trimming removed 3 bases at V and 5 bases at J, with 15 bases between. Germline loops: CDR1 SGHKS, CDR2 YYEKEE (reference sequence). This CDR3 comprises 16 residues.

To note about this clonotype: A much larger clonotype is one base distant, so this may be a read error. The missing conserved phenylalanine or tryptophan at the end of this CDR3 makes a read error likely. This rearrangement joins TRBV29-1 to TRBJ1-1; 8 nucleotides align to TRBD1. V lost 0 bases to trimming and J lost 7 bases; unmatched junction nucleotides: 4. Germline V gene data show CDR1 as SQVTM and CDR2 as ANQGSEA. The CDR3 has 13 residues. CDR3 region: CSVEDRGLFEAFL. The CDR3 nucleotides read TGCAGCGTTGAAGACAGGGGGCTCTTTGAAGCTTTCCTT.

The chain carries TRBV10-2 and TRBJ2-7, with 8 positions matching TRBD1. CDR1 is WSHSY, CDR2 SAAADI, per germline. V lost 6 bases to trimming and J lost 6 bases; unmatched junction nucleotides: 7. The CDR3 is 13 residues long. The CDR3 spells CASSGTGGREQYF. The CDR3 DNA sequence: TGCGCCAGCAGCGGGACAGGAGGACGCGAGCAGTACTTC.

This sequence joins TRBV14 and TRBJ1-2; D remains unclear. Trimming took 0 bases from V and 6 from J, leaving 11 bases between them. CDR1 SGHDN and CDR2 FVKESK come from the germline V gene. CDR3 length: 14 amino acids. The CDR3 region is CASSQEFYGDGYTF. CDR3 DNA sequence: TGTGCCAGCAGCCAAGAGTTTTACGGTGATGGCTACACCTTC.

This clonotype has at least ten counts. The gene calls are TRBV30 and TRBJ1-2; no reliable D call. V was shortened by 0 bases and J by 4 bases, with 6 bases between the two germline ends. Looked up from germline, CDR1 is GTSNPN and CDR2 is SVGIG (reference sequence). This CDR3 comprises 12 residues. CDR3 sequence reads: CAWSVASYGYTF. The CDR3 bases are TGTGCCTGGAGTGTTGCATCCTATGGCTACACCTTC.

This clonotype was seen more than once but under ten times. The V and J genes are TRBV19 and TRBJ1-1; D is unresolved. The germline V gene has CDR1 LNHDA and CDR2 SQIVND (reference sequence). This CDR3 spans 13 amino acids. Trimming took off 2 bases at V and 4 bases at J, with 8 bases between the two ends. CDR3 protein: CASSIRPSTEAFF. The CDR3 DNA reads as TGTGCCAGTAGTATAAGGCCCTCCACTGAAGCTTTCTTT.

Concerning this clonotype: Being one base from a much bigger clone, this may be a read error. The chain couples TRBV30 to TRBJ1-1; TRBD1 matches at 10 bases. This CDR3 is built from 13 residues. CDR1 and CDR2 (germline): GTSNPN, SVGIG (reference sequence). Here the CDR3 reads CACKGQGRTGAFF. CDR3 DNA sequence: TGTGCCTGCAAGGGACAGGGGAGGACTGGAGCTTTCTTT.

This clonotype was recorded at least ten times. The chain recombines TRBV7-8 with TRBJ2-7, with TRBD1 matching 7 bases. V lost 5 bases and J lost 3; bases outside the gene matches: 4. This CDR3 is 13 amino acids long. Germline CDR1 SGHVS, CDR2 FQNEAQ. In nucleotides, the CDR3 is TGTGCCAGCAGCGGGTCAGGGGGCTACGAGCAGTACTTC. As protein: CASSGSGGYEQYF.

The chain uses TRBV7-9 and TRBJ1-1; no definite D call. V was trimmed by 11 bases and J by 4 bases, leaving 11 bases between them. The germline CDR1 and CDR2 sequences are SEHNR and FQNEAQ (reference sequence). The CDR3 loop spans 11 amino acids. CDR3 amino acids: CAAHGGTEAFF. CDR3 sequence (DNA): TGTGCCGCCCACGGAGGCACTGAAGCTTTCTTT.

This clonotype showed up many times. CDR3 nucleotide sequence: TGTGCCAGCAGCTTACTTATTGGGGTTAACACTGAAGCTTTCTTT. Translated, it gives CASSLLIGVNTEAFF. The rearrangement links TRBV7-9 to TRBJ1-1; D remains unclear. Germline lookup yields CDR1 SEHNR and CDR2 FQNEAQ (reference sequence). V lost 2 bases, J lost 2 bases, and 12 bases lay in between. The CDR3 sequence is 15 residues long.

This clonotype was counted many times. The V call is TRBV6-1, the J call TRBJ2-7, with D hard to call. The CDR3 is 12 amino acids. CDR1 and CDR2 from the germline V gene are MNHNS and SASEGT. Trimming stripped 6 bases from V and 7 bases from J, with 13 bases between. The CDR3 DNA is TGTGCCAGCAGCGCCTCGGCCCTAGAGCAGTACTTC. Protein sequence: CASSASALEQYF.

There are many counts of this clonotype. The CDR3, as DNA: TGTGCCAGCAGCTTAGATTTGGCCCCTCCGCGCGATGAGCAGTTCTTC. Its protein product is CASSLDLAPPRDEQFF. The J gene is TRBJ2-1, the V gene TRBV11-3; D gene ambiguous. Germline V gene data show CDR1 as SGHNT and CDR2 as YENEEA. The CDR3 runs to 16 residues. V shed 0 bases and J shed 8 bases, with 17 bases lying between them.

There are many counts of this clonotype. The J gene is TRBJ1-1, the V gene TRBV18; 8 nucleotides align to TRBD1. The CDR3 totals 15 residues. Trimming removed 5 bases from V and 0 bases from J; junction bases left unmatched: 5. Per the germline V gene, CDR1 is KGHSH and CDR2 is LQKENI. The CDR3 region is CASSSPGGVNTEAFF. DNA of the CDR3: TGTGCCAGCTCATCTCCAGGGGGCGTGAACACTGAAGCTTTCTTT. The variable domain in full, completed from reference TRBV18 and TRBJ1-1, reads NAGVMQNPRHLVRRRGQEARLRCSPMKGHSHVYWYRQLPEEGLKFMVYLQKENIIDESGMPKERFSAEFPKEGPSILRIQQVVRGDSAAYFCASSSPGGVNTEAFFGQGTRLTVV.

This clonotype was counted ten times or more. The genes are TRBV18 and TRBJ2-1; 10 bases line up with TRBD2. Germline CDR1 KGHSH, CDR2 LQKENI. The V and J ends lost 4 bases and 3 bases, in that order; junction bases with no gene match: 6. This CDR3 has 16 amino acids. The CDR3 loop reads CASSQLLAGHYNEQFF. The CDR3 nucleotides are TGTGCCAGCTCACAACTACTAGCGGGGCACTACAATGAGCAGTTCTTC.

This clonotype was observed at least ten times. This CDR3 reads CASSFRRLSGNTIYF. CDR3 DNA: TGTGCCAGCAGCTTCCGACGCCTCTCTGGAAACACCATATATTTT. The chain carries TRBV7-2 and TRBJ1-3, with unresolved D. Germline V gene data show CDR1 as SGHTA and CDR2 as FQGNSA. The CDR3 consists of 15 residues. The ends were cut back, 3 bases at V and 0 bases at J, with 9 bases in the middle.

On this clonotype itself: Just one base apart from a much larger clone, this may be a read error. The rearrangement links TRBV7-2 to TRBJ2-7, with D possibly being TRBD1 (6 bases). CDR3 size: 13 residues. Germline V gives CDR1 SGHTA, CDR2 FQGNSA. The CDR3 sequence: CASNLTRGGEQYF. Written as DNA, the CDR3 is TGTGCCAGCAACTTAACCAGAGGGGGCGAGCAGTACTTC. Based on the CDR3 plus reference TRBV7-2 and TRBJ2-7, the full variable domain is GAGVSQSPSNKVTEKGKDVELRCDPISGHTALYWYRQSLGQGLEFLIYFQGNSAPDKSGLPSDRFSAERTGGSVSTLTIQRTQQEDSAVYLCASNLTRGGEQYFGPGTRLTVT.

This clonotype was seen a handful of times. V is TRBV6-1 and J is TRBJ2-1; possibly TRBD2 for D (7 bases). The CDR3 covers 13 residues. V gave up 7 bases and J gave up 7 bases, with 14 bases separating them. Germline values: CDR1 MNHNS, CDR2 SASEGT. The CDR3 loop is CASTGGPQNEQFF. In nucleotides, the CDR3 is TGTGCCAGCACCGGGGGGCCTCAGAATGAGCAGTTCTTC.

This chain links TRBV20-1 with TRBJ1-6; a possible D gene is TRBD1 (5 bases). The V gene's germline CDR1 is DFQATT and CDR2 SNEGSKA (reference sequence). The CDR3 is 16 residues long. V was pared by 1 base and J by 3 bases, with 13 bases between. The CDR3 here is CSARGEGTGYNSPLHF. CDR3 coding DNA: TGCAGTGCTAGAGGAGAGGGGACGGGCTATAATTCACCCCTCCACTTT.

The rearrangement joins TRBV28 to TRBJ2-7; perhaps TRBD1 as D (6 bases). The CDR3 has 13 residues. Germline assignment: CDR1 MDHEN and CDR2 SYDVKM. The V gene lost 3 bases and the J gene lost 6 bases, with 12 bases spanning the gap. CDR3 nucleotide sequence: TGTGCCAGCAGTTTCGGGACAACGGCCGAGCAGTACTTC. Translated: CASSFGTTAEQYF.

In the case of this clonotype: The conserved final phenylalanine or tryptophan is absent from the CDR3, which likely points to a read error. The J gene is TRBJ1-4, the V gene TRBV12-3 or TRBV12-4; possibly TRBD1 for D (5 bases). The CDR3 loop spans 16 amino acids. V dropped 4 bases and J dropped 5 bases, with 17 bases sitting between them. The CDR3, as DNA: TGTGCCAGCAGTTCTTTTGCCCGGGACGGCAATGAAAAACTGTTTTCT. Its protein product is CASSSFARDGNEKLFS.

This clonotype was detected only once. The chain employs TRBV29-1 and TRBJ1-1, with unresolved D. The germline V gene has CDR1 SQVTM and CDR2 ANQGSEA. The CDR3 consists of 13 residues. V dropped 5 bases and J dropped 0 bases, with 10 bases sitting between them. CDR3 bases: TGCAGCGTTATGGGCAGGCTGAACACTGAAGCTTTCTTT. It encodes CSVMGRLNTEAFF.

This clonotype was counted between two and nine times. V usage is TRBV18 and J usage is TRBJ1-1; TRBD1 is a possible D gene (6 bases). V was shortened by 3 bases and J by 5 bases, with 16 bases between the two germline ends. Germline V gives CDR1 KGHSH, CDR2 LQKENI. The CDR3 extends over 15 amino acids. In nucleotides, the CDR3 is TGTGCCAGCTCACCTATGGGGGGCTCGGAGACTGAAGCTTTCTTT. Its protein is CASSPMGGSETEAFF.

This clonotype occurred a few times. This chain uses TRBV9 with TRBJ2-7; possibly TRBD2 for D (6 bases). The CDR3 contains 13 residues. The ends were cut back, 4 bases at V and 5 bases at J, with 13 bases in the middle. Looked up from germline, CDR1 is SGDLS and CDR2 is YYNGEE. The CDR3 sequence: CASSPRGINEQYF. The CDR3 DNA reads TGTGCCAGCAGCCCCCGCGGGATCAACGAGCAGTACTTC.

This clonotype has a count of ten or more. The CDR3 loop is CASSQGGGGFTDTQYF. CDR3 nucleotides: TGTGCCAGCAGCCAGGGGGGCGGGGGATTCACAGATACGCAGTATTTT. The V gene is TRBV2, the J gene TRBJ2-3; D is perhaps TRBD1 or TRBD2 (7 bases each). This CDR3 spans 16 amino acids. From germline, CDR1 is SNHLY and CDR2 FYNNEI. V lost 6 bases, J lost 2 bases, and 18 bases lay in between.

This clonotype was observed once. V is TRBV7-3 and J is TRBJ2-1, with 9 bases aligning to TRBD1. There are 14 residues in the CDR3. Germline V CDR1 and CDR2: SGHTA, FQGTGA. With V trimmed by 8 bases and J by 9 bases, 11 bases remained unmatched. The CDR3 DNA reads as TGTGCCAGCCGAACCGGGACAGGGTTTGCTGAGCAGTTCTTC. This encodes CASRTGTGFAEQFF. The complete variable domain, with remaining parts taken from reference TRBV7-3 and TRBJ2-1, reads GAGVSQTPSNKVTEKGKYVELRCDPISGHTALYWYRQSLGQGPEFLIYFQGTGAADDSGLPNDRFFAVRPEGSVSTLKIQRTERGDSAVYLCASRTGTGFAEQFFGPGTRLTVL.

This clonotype has a count of ten or more. V and J are TRBV2 and TRBJ2-1, with D perhaps TRBD1 or TRBD2 (5 bases each). The CDR3 has 13 residues. V gave up 8 bases and J gave up 3 bases, with 11 bases separating them. Looked up from germline, CDR1 is SNHLY and CDR2 is FYNNEI. This CDR3 reads CASDEGFYNEQFF. CDR3 coding DNA: TGTGCCAGCGATGAGGGGTTCTACAATGAGCAGTTCTTC.

The table lists this clonotype with many counts. V is TRBV10-3 and J is TRBJ1-6; the D is unclear. Germline values: CDR1 ENHRY, CDR2 SYGVKD. With 3 bases removed from V and 10 bases from J, the gap between germline ends came to 10 bases. The CDR3 totals 13 residues. CDR3 bases: TGTGCCATCAGTGATGCCGAACGGTCACCCCTCCACTTT. Translating it yields CAISDAERSPLHF.

This chain joins TRBV10-3 and TRBJ2-1; possibly TRBD1 for D (6 bases). This CDR3 is 12 amino acids long. CDR1 and CDR2 (germline): ENHRY, SYGVKD. The V end was cut by 10 bases, the J end by 7 bases, with 14 bases between. Written as DNA, the CDR3 is TGTGCCACCTCAGGGGTTGGGAATGAGCAGTTCTTC. Amino acid sequence: CATSGVGNEQFF.